One sample yielded the 16 T cell receptor beta chains listed below, sequenced in a study of blood T cells in healthy people across ages. It was with a sample-barcoded 5' primer and a J-beta primer mix that a second PCR of roughly 7 to 12 cycles was run. TCRdb reprocessed the 5' RACE reads with MiXCR, giving one entry per CDR3 protein. The sample yields 550,000 to 650,000 distinct CDR3 sequences, around a quarter seen once. These same records also appear under a second study, on T cells of mothers and their children.

The source material was blood. These receptor sequences come from a boy aged 2 to 10 in good health.

V gene TRBV12-3 or TRBV12-4 combines with J gene TRBJ2-1; D is perhaps TRBD1 (6 bases). With 3 bases removed from V and 4 bases from J, the gap between germline ends came to 13 bases. The CDR3 runs to 15 residues. In DNA, the CDR3 is TGTGCCAGCAGTTTTCTGGACAGAAGATACAATGAGCAGTTCTTC. Translating gives CASSFLDRRYNEQFF.

The chain uses TRBV6-1 and TRBJ2-5; D is unclear. The V end was cut by 4 bases, the J end by 2 bases, with 11 bases between. CDR3 length: 14 residues. The germline gives CDR1 MNHNS, CDR2 SASEGT. The CDR3 region has the DNA TGTGCCAGCAGTGGGGTAGGACGGCAAGAGACCCAGTACTTC. Its protein product is CASSGVGRQETQYF.

This clonotype was found a few times. The CDR3 region is CASSAGPRGTQYF. CDR3 nucleotide sequence: TGTGCCAGCAGCGCAGGGCCTCGGGGGACCCAGTACTTC. The chain links TRBV11-2 to TRBJ2-5; D is tentatively TRBD1 or TRBD2 (5 bases each). Germline assignment: CDR1 SGHAT and CDR2 FQNNGV. The CDR3 has 13 amino acids. V was cut by 5 bases and J by 7 bases, with 14 bases left in between.

The gene calls are TRBV6-6 and TRBJ2-5; 8 bases fit TRBD1. The DNA end lines up better with TRBJ2-7; the J call may be wrong. The CDR3 runs 14 residues. From germline, CDR1 is MNHNY and CDR2 SVGAGI (reference sequence). The CDR3 DNA reads TGTGCCAGCAGTACCAGGGGGCGAATCTACGAGCAGTACTTC. Its translation is CASSTRGRIYEQYF.

This clonotype has more than one count but fewer than ten. V is TRBV11-2 and J is TRBJ2-1, with TRBD2 identical over 7 bases. Looked up from germline, CDR1 is SGHAT and CDR2 is FQNNGV. The CDR3 is 17 amino acids. Losses at the gene ends were 4 bases for V and 4 bases for J; bases not matched to a gene: 13. CDR3 sequence: CASSSRGVHPPYNEQFF. The CDR3 DNA sequence: TGTGCCAGCAGCTCACGGGGGGTCCACCCGCCTTACAATGAGCAGTTCTTC. Complete variable domain (other parts from reference TRBV11-2 and TRBJ2-1): EAGVAQSPRYKIIEKRQSVAFWCNPISGHATLYWYQQILGQGPKLLIQFQNNGVVDDSQLPKDRFSAERLKGVDSTLKIQPAKLEDSAVYLCASSSRGVHPPYNEQFFGPGTRLTVL.

This clonotype was seen at least ten times. This chain joins TRBV11-2 and TRBJ1-4, with 8 bases lining up with TRBD1. The CDR3 extends over 18 amino acids. The V and J ends lost 4 bases and 1 base, in that order; junction bases with no gene match: 11. The germline V gene encodes CDR1 SGHAT and CDR2 FQNNGV. The CDR3 DNA follows: TGTGCCAGCAGCTCCAGACAGGGGAGAAGAAAAACTAATGAAAAACTGTTTTTT. Translating gives CASSSRQGRRKTNEKLFF.

This clonotype turned up a few times. This rearrangement joins TRBV6-1 to TRBJ1-4; D gene unclear. CDR1 MNHNS and CDR2 SASEGT come from the germline V gene. CDR3 length: 19 residues. The germline V and J ends were trimmed by 3 bases and 0 bases, with 20 bases remaining between them. The CDR3 here is CASSEAGSGVLATNEKLFF. CDR3 in DNA: TGTGCCAGCAGTGAGGCAGGCAGTGGAGTACTCGCAACTAATGAAAAACTGTTTTTT.

The rearrangement joins TRBV7-9 to TRBJ2-7; D may correspond to TRBD1 or TRBD2 (5 bases each). Germline CDR1 and CDR2: SEHNR and FQNEAQ (reference sequence). The length of the CDR3 is 15 residues. The ends were cut back, 5 bases at V and 3 bases at J, with 17 bases in the middle. CDR3 sequence (DNA): TGTGCCAGCAGCCTGGGAGTGGGGGAGAACTACGAGCAGTACTTC. This sequence encodes CASSLGVGENYEQYF.

The chain links TRBV2 to TRBJ2-4; D may be TRBD1 (6 bases). Per germline, CDR1 SNHLY and CDR2 FYNNEI. Between the trimmed V and J ends, which lost 8 bases and 7 bases, there was a span of 15 bases. This CDR3 is 13 amino acids long. CDR3: CASGKGERNIQYF. As DNA, the CDR3 is TGTGCCAGCGGAAAGGGGGAGCGCAACATTCAGTACTTC.

This clonotype appeared a single time. The gene calls are TRBV29-1 and TRBJ1-4; D is possibly TRBD1 (5 bases). CDR3 length equals 13 residues. In germline, CDR1 is SQVTM, CDR2 ANQGSEA. Trimming removed 2 bases from V and 7 bases from J, with 11 bases in between. As DNA, the CDR3 is TGCAGCGTTGAACCAGGGTTCGGTGAAAAACTGTTTTTT. This codes for CSVEPGFGEKLFF.

CDR3 sequence reads: CASSLGPLTGELFF. CDR3 nucleotides: TGTGCCAGCAGTCTGGGACCCTTGACCGGGGAGCTGTTTTTT. The chain recombines TRBV6-2 or TRBV6-3 with TRBJ2-2, with D perhaps being TRBD1 or TRBD2 (5 bases each). The germline gives CDR1 MNHEY, CDR2 SVGEGT. The V and J ends lost 5 bases and 5 bases respectively, with 12 bases between them. The CDR3 has 14 residues.

The chain links TRBV12-3 or TRBV12-4 to TRBJ2-6; 8 bases map to TRBD2. V was clipped by 5 bases and J by 1 base; unmatched bases: 19. The CDR3 loop spans 21 amino acids. In DNA, the CDR3 is TGTGCCAGCAGTAACATGGCCGGGACTAGTAATTTAGAATCTGGGGCCAACGTCCTGACTTTC. It is translated as CASSNMAGTSNLESGANVLTF.

The chain is built from TRBV20-1 and TRBJ2-4; D tentatively fits TRBD1 or TRBD2 (6 bases each). The germline gives CDR1 DFQATT, CDR2 SNEGSKA (reference sequence). V lost 0 bases to trimming and J lost 0 bases, with 12 bases between them. This CDR3 has 16 residues. This chain's CDR3 is CSARDLGGRAKNIQYF. The DNA for the CDR3 is TGCAGTGCTAGAGATTTAGGGGGGCGAGCCAAAAACATTCAGTACTTC.

The genes are TRBV27 and TRBJ2-1, with D possibly matching TRBD1 (6 bases). The better agreement between TRBJ2-5 and the DNA end casts doubt on the J call. CDR1 and CDR2 from the germline V gene are MNHEY and SMNVEV (reference sequence). The CDR3 totals 15 residues. Written as DNA, the CDR3 is TGTGCCAGCAGTTTATCGTTTGCAGGGGAGGAGACCCAGTACTTC. It specifies CASSLSFAGEETQYF.

This clonotype was counted between two and nine times. The V and J genes are TRBV20-1 and TRBJ2-5; 7 nucleotides align to TRBD2. The J call could be wrong; TRBJ2-1 is a better fit for the DNA end. Germline V gives CDR1 DFQATT, CDR2 SNEGSKA (reference sequence). CDR3 length: 14 residues. The CDR3 is CSASPSGPYNEQFF. DNA for the CDR3: TGCAGTGCTAGTCCTAGCGGACCGTACAATGAGCAGTTCTTC.

This chain joins TRBV19 and TRBJ1-5; D uncertain. The CDR3 consists of 14 residues. The germline V gene encodes CDR1 LNHDA and CDR2 SQIVND (reference sequence). V was pared by 1 base and J by 2 bases, with 6 bases between. CDR3 bases: TGTGCCAGTAGTATAGTGGCAGGCAATCAGCCCCAGCATTTT. It yields the protein CASSIVAGNQPQHF.